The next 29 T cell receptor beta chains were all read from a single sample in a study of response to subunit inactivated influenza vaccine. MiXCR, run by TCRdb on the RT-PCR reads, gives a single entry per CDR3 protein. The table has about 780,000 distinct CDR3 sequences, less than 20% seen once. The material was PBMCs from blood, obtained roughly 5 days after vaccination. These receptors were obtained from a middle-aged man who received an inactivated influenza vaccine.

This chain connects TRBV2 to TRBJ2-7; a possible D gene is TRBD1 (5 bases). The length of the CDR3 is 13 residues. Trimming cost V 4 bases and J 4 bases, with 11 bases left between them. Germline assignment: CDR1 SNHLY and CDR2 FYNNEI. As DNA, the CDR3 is TGTGCCAGCAGTGTCAGGGTACCATACGAGCAGTACTTC. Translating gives CASSVRVPYEQYF.

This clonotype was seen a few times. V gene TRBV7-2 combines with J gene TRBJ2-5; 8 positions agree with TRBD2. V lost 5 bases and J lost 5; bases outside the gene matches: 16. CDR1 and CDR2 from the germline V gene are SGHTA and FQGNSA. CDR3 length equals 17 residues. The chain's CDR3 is CASSLWSGSIGGETQYF. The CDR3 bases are TGTGCCAGCAGCCTTTGGAGCGGGAGTATCGGGGGGGAGACCCAGTACTTC. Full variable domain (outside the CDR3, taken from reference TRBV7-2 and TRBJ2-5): GAGVSQSPSNKVTEKGKDVELRCDPISGHTALYWYRQSLGQGLEFLIYFQGNSAPDKSGLPSDRFSAERTGGSVSTLTIQRTQQEDSAVYLCASSLWSGSIGGETQYFGPGTRLLVL.

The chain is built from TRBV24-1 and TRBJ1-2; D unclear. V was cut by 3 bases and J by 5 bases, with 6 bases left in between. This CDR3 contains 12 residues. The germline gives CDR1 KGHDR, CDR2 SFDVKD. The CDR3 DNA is TGTGCCACCAGTGATGGACGGTATGGCTACACCTTC. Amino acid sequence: CATSDGRYGYTF.

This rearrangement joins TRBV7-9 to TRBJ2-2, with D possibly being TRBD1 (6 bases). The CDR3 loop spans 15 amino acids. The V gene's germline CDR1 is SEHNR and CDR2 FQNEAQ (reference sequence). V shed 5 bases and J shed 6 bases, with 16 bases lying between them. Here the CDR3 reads CASSAQGSVAGELFF. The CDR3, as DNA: TGTGCCAGCAGCGCGCAGGGGAGTGTTGCCGGGGAGCTGTTTTTT. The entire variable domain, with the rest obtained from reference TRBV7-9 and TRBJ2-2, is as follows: DTGVSQNPRHKITKRGQNVTFRCDPISEHNRLYWYRQTLGQGPEFLTYFQNEAQLEKSRLLSDRFSAERPKGSFSTLEIQRTEQGDSAMYLCASSAQGSVAGELFFGEGSRLTVL.

As DNA, the CDR3 is TGTGCCAGCAGCCCTGCAGTTACCTCTAGTCGGGGAGGCTACACCTTC. It specifies CASSPAVTSSRGGYTF. The chain uses TRBV3-1 and TRBJ1-2; D not certain. The CDR3 is made up of 16 amino acids. V shed 4 bases and J shed 8 bases, with 23 bases lying between them. Germline V gene lookup returns CDR1 LGHDT and CDR2 YNNKEL (reference sequence). Variable domain in full (rest from reference TRBV3-1 and TRBJ1-2): DTAVSQTPKYLVTQMGNDKSIKCEQNLGHDTMYWYKQDSKKFLKIMFSYNNKELIINETVPNRFSPKSPDKAHLNLHINSLELGDSAVYFCASSPAVTSSRGGYTFGSGTRLTVV.

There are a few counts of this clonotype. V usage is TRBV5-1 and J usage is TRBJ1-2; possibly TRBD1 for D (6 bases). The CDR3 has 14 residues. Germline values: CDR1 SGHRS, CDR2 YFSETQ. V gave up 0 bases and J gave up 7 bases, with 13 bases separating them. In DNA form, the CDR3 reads TGCGCCAGCAGCTTGGACAGGGCAGGGGTTGGCTACACCTTC. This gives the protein CASSLDRAGVGYTF.

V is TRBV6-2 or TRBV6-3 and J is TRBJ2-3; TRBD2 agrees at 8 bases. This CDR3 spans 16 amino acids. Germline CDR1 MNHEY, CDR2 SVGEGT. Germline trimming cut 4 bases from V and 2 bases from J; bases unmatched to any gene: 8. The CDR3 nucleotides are TGTGCCAGCAGTTGGGGCCGGGGGGGCCACACAGATACGCAGTATTTT. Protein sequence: CASSWGRGGHTDTQYF.

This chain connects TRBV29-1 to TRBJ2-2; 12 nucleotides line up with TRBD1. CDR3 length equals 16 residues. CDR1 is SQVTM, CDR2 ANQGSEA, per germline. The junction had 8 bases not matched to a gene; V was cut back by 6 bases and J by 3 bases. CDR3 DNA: TGCAGCGTAGAGGGGACAGGGGGCCGGGACACCGGGGAGCTGTTTTTT. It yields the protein CSVEGTGGRDTGELFF.

The DNA for the CDR3 is TGTGCCAGCAGCCCCCGGACAGGGAACTATGGCTACACCTTC. This gives the protein CASSPRTGNYGYTF. V and J are TRBV4-2 and TRBJ1-2, with TRBD1 identical over 8 bases. V trimming: 4 bases; J trimming: 2 bases; junction bases outside the gene matches: 3. Germline CDR1 LGHNA, CDR2 YNFKEQ. This CDR3 region has 14 residues.

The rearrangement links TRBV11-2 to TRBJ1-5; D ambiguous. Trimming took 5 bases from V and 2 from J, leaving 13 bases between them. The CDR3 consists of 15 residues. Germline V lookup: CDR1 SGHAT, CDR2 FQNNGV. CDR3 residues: CASSPDGERNQPQHF. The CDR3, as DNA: TGTGCCAGCAGCCCCGACGGGGAGCGCAATCAGCCCCAGCATTTT.

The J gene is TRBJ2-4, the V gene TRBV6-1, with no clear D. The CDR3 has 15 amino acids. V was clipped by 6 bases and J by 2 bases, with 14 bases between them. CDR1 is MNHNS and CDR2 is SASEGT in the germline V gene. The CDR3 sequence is CASSLPLGTKNIQYF. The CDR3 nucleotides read TGTGCCAGCAGCCTACCCCTTGGGACCAAAAACATTCAGTACTTC.

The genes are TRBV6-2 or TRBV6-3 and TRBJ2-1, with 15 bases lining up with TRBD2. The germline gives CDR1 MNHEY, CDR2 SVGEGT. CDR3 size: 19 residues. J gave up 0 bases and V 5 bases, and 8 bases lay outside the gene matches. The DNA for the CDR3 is TGTGCCAGCAGTCTCCGACCGGGACTAGCGGGGGGCTCCTACAATGAGCAGTTCTTC. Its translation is CASSLRPGLAGGSYNEQFF.

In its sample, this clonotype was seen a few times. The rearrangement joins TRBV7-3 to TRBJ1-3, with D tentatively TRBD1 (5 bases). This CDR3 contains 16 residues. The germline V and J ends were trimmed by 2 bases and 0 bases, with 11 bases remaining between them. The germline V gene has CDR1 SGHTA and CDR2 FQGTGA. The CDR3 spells CASSLEGPYSGNTIYF. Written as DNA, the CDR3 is TGTGCCAGCAGCTTAGAGGGACCCTACTCTGGAAACACCATATATTTT. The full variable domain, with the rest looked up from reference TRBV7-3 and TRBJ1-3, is GAGVSQTPSNKVTEKGKYVELRCDPISGHTALYWYRQSLGQGPEFLIYFQGTGAADDSGLPNDRFFAVRPEGSVSTLKIQRTERGDSAVYLCASSLEGPYSGNTIYFGEGSWLTVV.

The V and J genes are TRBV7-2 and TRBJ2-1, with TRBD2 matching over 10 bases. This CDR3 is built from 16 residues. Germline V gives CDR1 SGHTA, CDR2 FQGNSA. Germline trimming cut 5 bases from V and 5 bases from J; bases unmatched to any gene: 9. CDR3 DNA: TGTGCCAGCAGCAGCACCGGGACTAGCGCCCACAATGAGCAGTTCTTC. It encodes CASSSTGTSAHNEQFF.

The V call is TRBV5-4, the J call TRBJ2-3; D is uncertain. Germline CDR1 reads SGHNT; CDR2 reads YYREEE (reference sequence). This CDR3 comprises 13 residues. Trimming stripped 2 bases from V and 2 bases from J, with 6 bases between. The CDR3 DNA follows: TGTGCCAGCAGCTTCCTAAACACAGATACGCAGTATTTT. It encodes CASSFLNTDTQYF.

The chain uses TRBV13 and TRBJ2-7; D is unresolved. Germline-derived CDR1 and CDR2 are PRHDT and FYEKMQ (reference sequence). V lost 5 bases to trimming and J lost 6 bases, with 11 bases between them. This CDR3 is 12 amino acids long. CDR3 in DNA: TGTGCCAGCAGCCCTGGGATAGGCGAGCAGTACTTC. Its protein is CASSPGIGEQYF.

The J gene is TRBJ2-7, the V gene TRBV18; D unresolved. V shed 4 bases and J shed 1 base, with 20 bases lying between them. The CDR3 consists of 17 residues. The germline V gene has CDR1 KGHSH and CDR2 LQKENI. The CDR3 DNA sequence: TGTGCCAGCTCACGCCGCAGGATAATAGGCAATTCCTACGAGCAGTACTTC. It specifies CASSRRRIIGNSYEQYF.

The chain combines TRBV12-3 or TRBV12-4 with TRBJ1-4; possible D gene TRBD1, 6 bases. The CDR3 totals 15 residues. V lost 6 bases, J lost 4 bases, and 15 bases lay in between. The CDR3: CASSRLRGGNEKLFF. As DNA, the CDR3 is TGTGCCAGCAGCCGCCTCAGGGGCGGTAATGAAAAACTGTTTTTT.

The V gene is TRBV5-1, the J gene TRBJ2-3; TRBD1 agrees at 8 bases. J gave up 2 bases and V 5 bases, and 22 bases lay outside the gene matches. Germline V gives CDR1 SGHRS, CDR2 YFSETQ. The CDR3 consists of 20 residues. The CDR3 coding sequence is TGCGCCAGCAGTCCCCGCGAGTCAGGGGGCAGCAGGGCACACACAGATACGCAGTATTTT. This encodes CASSPRESGGSRAHTDTQYF.

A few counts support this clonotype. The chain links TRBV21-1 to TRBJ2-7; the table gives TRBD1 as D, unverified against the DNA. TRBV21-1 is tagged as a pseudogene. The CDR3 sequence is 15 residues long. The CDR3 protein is CASSNTGQGSYEQYF. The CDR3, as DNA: TGTGCCAGCAGCAATACGGGGCAGGGATCCTACGAGCAGTACTTC.

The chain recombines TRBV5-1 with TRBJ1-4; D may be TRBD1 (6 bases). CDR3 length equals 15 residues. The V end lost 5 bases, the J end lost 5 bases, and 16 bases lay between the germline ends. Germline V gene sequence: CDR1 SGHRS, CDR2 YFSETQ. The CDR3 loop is CASSLPRGENEKLFF. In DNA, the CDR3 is TGCGCCAGCAGTCTCCCCAGGGGTGAGAATGAAAAACTGTTTTTT.

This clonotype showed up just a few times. In DNA, the CDR3 is TGCAGTGCCGCGGAGCGGGGTAATAATGAAAAACTGTTTTTT. Translation gives CSAAERGNNEKLFF. The chain links TRBV20-1 to TRBJ1-4; D ambiguous. This CDR3 comprises 14 residues. Germline loops: CDR1 DFQATT, CDR2 SNEGSKA (reference sequence). V lost 6 bases and J lost 4, with 15 bases in between.

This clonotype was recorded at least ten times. In DNA, the CDR3 is TGTGCCAGCAGCCCGGTGGAAGAGACCCAGTACTTC. This translates into CASSPVEETQYF. The chain carries TRBV6-2 or TRBV6-3 and TRBJ2-5; D not certain. There are 12 residues in the CDR3. Per germline, CDR1 MNHEY and CDR2 SVGEGT. Between the trimmed V and J ends, which lost 6 bases and 3 bases, there was a span of 8 bases.

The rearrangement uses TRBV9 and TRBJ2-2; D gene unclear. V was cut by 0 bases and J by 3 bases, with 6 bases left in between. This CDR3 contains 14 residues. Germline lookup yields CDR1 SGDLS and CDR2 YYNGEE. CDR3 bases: TGTGCCAGCAGCGTAGCAGCTTACACCGGGGAGCTGTTTTTT. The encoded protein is CASSVAAYTGELFF.

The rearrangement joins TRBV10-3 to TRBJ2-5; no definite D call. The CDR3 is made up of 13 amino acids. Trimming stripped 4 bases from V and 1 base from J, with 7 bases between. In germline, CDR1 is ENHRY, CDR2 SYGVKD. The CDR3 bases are TGTGCCATCAGTGTCACAGTCCAAGAGACCCAGTACTTC. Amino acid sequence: CAISVTVQETQYF.

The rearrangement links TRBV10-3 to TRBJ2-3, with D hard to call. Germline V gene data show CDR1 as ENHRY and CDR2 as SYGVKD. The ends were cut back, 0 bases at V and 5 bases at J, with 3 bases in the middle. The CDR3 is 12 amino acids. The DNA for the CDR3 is TGTGCCATCAGTGAGTCAGGAGATACGCAGTATTTT. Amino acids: CAISESGDTQYF.

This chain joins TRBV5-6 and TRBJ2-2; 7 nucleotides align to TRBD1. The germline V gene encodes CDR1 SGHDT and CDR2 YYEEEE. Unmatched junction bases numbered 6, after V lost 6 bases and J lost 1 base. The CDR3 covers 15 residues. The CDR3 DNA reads TGTGCCAGCACTCGACAGGGTGGGAACACCGGGGAGCTGTTTTTT. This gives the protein CASTRQGGNTGELFF.

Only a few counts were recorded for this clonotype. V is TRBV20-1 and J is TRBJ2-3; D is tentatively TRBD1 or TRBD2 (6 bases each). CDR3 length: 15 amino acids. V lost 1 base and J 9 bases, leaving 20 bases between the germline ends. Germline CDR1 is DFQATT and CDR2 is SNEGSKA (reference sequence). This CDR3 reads CSARVNGGPPGTQYF. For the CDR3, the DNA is TGCAGTGCTAGAGTTAACGGGGGCCCTCCAGGCACGCAGTATTTT.

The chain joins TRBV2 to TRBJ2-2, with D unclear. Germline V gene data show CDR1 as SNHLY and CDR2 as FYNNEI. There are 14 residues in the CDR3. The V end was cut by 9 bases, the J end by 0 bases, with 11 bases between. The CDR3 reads CASMGLANTGELFF. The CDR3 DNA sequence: TGTGCCAGTATGGGCCTAGCGAACACCGGGGAGCTGTTTTTT.